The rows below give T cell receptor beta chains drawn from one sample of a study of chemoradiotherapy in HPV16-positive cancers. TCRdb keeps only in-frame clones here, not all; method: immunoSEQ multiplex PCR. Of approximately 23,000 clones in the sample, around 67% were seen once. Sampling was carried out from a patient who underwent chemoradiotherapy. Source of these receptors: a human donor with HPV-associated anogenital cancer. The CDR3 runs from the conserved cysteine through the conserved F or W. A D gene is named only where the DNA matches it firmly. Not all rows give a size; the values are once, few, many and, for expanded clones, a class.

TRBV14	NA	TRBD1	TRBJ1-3	CASSRGQGISGNTIYF	TGTGCCAGCAGCCGTGGACAGGGGATCTCTGGAAACACCATATATTTT
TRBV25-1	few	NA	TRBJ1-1	CASRGRLTEAFF	TGTGCCAGCAGGGGACGGCTCACTGAAGCTTTCTTT
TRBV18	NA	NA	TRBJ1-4	CASSRGHNEKLFF	TGTGCCAGCTCACGGGGACATAATGAAAAACTGTTTTTT
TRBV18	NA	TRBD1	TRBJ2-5	CASSPRQGEGETQYF	TGTGCCAGCTCACCACGACAGGGAGAGGGAGAGACCCAGTACTTC
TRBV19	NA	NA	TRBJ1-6	CASSNRQSSSYNSPLHF	TGTGCCAGTAGTAACCGACAGTCAAGCTCCTATAATTCACCCCTCCACTTT
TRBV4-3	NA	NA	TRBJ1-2	CASSPQQGEPLSYTF	TGCGCCAGCAGCCCCCAACAAGGGGAACCGCTGAGCTACACCTTC
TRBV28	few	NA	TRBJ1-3	CASRPGTLNLWIGNTIYF	TGTGCCAGCAGGCCCGGGACTCTAAACCTATGGATTGGAAACACCATATATTTT
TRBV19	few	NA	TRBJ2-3	CASSTVEAPAADTQYF	TGTGCCAGTAGTACCGTGGAGGCCCCGGCTGCAGATACGCAGTATTTT
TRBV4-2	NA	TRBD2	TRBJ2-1	CASSQGLAGEQFF	TGTGCCAGCAGCCAAGGGCTAGCGGGGGAGCAGTTCTTC
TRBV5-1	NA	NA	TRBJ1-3	CASSLDVGNTIYF	TGCGCCAGCAGCTTGGACGTTGGAAACACCATATATTTT
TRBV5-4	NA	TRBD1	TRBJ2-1	CASSRDRGDNEQFF	TGTGCCAGCAGTCGGGACAGGGGAGACAATGAGCAGTTCTTC
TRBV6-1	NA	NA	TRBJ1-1	CASSAVSSPYTEAFF	TGTGCCAGCAGTGCGGTGTCGTCTCCATACACTGAAGCTTTCTTT